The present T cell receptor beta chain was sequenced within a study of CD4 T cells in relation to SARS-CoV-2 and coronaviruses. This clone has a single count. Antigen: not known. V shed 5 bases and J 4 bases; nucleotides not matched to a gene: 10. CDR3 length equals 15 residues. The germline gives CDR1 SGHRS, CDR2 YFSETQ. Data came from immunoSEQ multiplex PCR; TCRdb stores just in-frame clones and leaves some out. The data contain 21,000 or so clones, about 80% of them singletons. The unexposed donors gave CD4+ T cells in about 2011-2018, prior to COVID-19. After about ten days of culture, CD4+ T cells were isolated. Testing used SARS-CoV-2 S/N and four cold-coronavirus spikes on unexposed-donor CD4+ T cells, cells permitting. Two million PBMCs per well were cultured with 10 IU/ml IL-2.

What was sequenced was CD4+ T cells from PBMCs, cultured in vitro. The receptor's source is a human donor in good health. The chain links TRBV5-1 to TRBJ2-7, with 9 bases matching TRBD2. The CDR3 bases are TGCGCCAGCAGGACTAGCGGAGGGGGGGGGTACGAGCAGTACTTC. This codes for CASRTSGGGGYEQYF.